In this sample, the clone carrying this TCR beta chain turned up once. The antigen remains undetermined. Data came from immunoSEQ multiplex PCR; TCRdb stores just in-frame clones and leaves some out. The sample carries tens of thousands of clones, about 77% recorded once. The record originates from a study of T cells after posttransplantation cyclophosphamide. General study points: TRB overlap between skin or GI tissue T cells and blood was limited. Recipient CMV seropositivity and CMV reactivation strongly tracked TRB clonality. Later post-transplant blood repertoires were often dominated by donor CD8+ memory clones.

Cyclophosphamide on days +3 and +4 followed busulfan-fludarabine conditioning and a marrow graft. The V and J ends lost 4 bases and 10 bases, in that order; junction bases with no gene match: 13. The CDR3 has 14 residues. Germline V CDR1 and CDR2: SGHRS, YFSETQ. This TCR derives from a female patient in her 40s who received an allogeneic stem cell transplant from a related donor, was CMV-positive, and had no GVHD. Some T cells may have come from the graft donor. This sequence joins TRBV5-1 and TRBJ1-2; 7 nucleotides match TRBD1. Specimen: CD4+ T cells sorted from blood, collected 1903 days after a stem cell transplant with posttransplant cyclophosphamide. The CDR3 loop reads CASSSGQDFLFYTF. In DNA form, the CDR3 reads TGCGCCAGCAGCAGCGGACAGGACTTCCTTTTCTACACCTTC.